Following are 11 T cell receptor beta chains from one sample sequenced in a study of blood T cells in healthy people across ages. A second about 6 to 12 cycle PCR used barcoded and J-beta primers. TCRdb re-analysed the 5' RACE reads in MiXCR, keeping a single row per CDR3 protein. There are 1.5 million to 1.9 million distinct CDR3 sequences in the sample; 40% to 45% occur only once, and just over 4% lies in the top ten. The source material was blood. The receptors here all came from a woman younger than 35 in good health.

The chain is built from TRBV3-1 and TRBJ2-3; 9 bases are shared with TRBD2. The ends lost 4 bases at V and 3 bases at J; junction bases unmatched: 8. The CDR3 consists of 16 residues. CDR1 is LGHDT and CDR2 is YNNKEL in the germline V gene (reference sequence). CDR3 DNA: TGTGCCAGCAGCCCACATAGCGGGGGATTGACAGATACGCAGTATTTT. Residues: CASSPHSGGLTDTQYF.

The table lists this clonotype with a few counts. This sequence joins TRBV28 and TRBJ1-1, with D uncertain. The V gene's germline CDR1 is MDHEN and CDR2 SYDVKM. V was pared by 6 bases and J by 7 bases, with 6 bases between. This CDR3 has 10 amino acids. CDR3 protein: CASSEYEAFF. DNA of the CDR3: TGTGCCAGCAGCGAATATGAAGCTTTCTTT.

The chain couples TRBV30 to TRBJ2-1; 7 bases map to TRBD2. The germline CDR1 and CDR2 sequences are GTSNPN and SVGIG (reference sequence). The CDR3 is made up of 15 amino acids. J was trimmed by 2 bases and V by 0 bases; bases with no gene match: 4. The CDR3 protein is CAWSVGLAAYNEQFF. The CDR3, as DNA: TGTGCCTGGAGTGTAGGCCTAGCGGCCTACAATGAGCAGTTCTTC.

The J gene is TRBJ1-6, the V gene TRBV14; 8 bases are a match to TRBD1. After removal of 1 base from V and 7 bases from J, the junction contained 6 bases not matched to a gene. CDR3 size: 16 residues. Germline V CDR1 and CDR2: SGHDN, FVKESK. Written as DNA, the CDR3 is TGTGCCAGCAGCCAAGCCGGACAGGGAGGAAATTCACCCCTCCACTTT. It encodes CASSQAGQGGNSPLHF.

In this sample, this clonotype turned up a few times. This sequence joins TRBV6-5 and TRBJ1-1; D gene unclear. Germline V gives CDR1 MNHEY, CDR2 SVGAGI. Trimming left V 4 bases short and J 0 bases short, with 12 bases between. There are 15 residues in the CDR3. DNA of the CDR3: TGTGCCAGCAGTTCCAGAGATATCATGAACACTGAAGCTTTCTTT. It specifies CASSSRDIMNTEAFF.

In its sample, this clonotype was seen a few times. The chain links TRBV7-2 to TRBJ1-6, with TRBD1 identical over 8 bases. Looked up from germline, CDR1 is SGHTA and CDR2 is FQGNSA. The CDR3 totals 16 residues. J lost 8 bases, V lost 3 bases, and 9 bases had no gene match. CDR3 residues: CASSFPGGLPHSPLHF. The CDR3 nucleotides read TGTGCCAGCAGCTTTCCAGGGGGCCTCCCCCATTCACCCCTCCACTTT.

This rearrangement joins TRBV7-2 to TRBJ1-2; a possible D gene is TRBD1 (6 bases). CDR1 is SGHTA and CDR2 is FQGNSA in the germline V gene. V lost 5 bases, J lost 0 bases, and 13 bases lay in between. The CDR3 runs 15 residues. CDR3 sequence (DNA): TGTGCCAGCAGCCCCCCGACAGGTGCTAACTATGGCTACACCTTC. It yields the protein CASSPPTGANYGYTF.

CDR3 DNA: TGCAGTGCTAAGCGGGGCCCACACCAAGAGACCCAGTACTTC. Protein product: CSAKRGPHQETQYF. This rearrangement joins TRBV20-1 to TRBJ2-5, with 7 bases fitting TRBD2. The germline V gene has CDR1 DFQATT and CDR2 SNEGSKA (reference sequence). This CDR3 is built from 14 residues. Trimming removed 4 bases from V and 0 bases from J; junction bases left unmatched: 5.

This chain connects TRBV28 to TRBJ2-3, with a possible D match to TRBD1 (7 bases). Germline values: CDR1 MDHEN, CDR2 SYDVKM. V lost 5 bases, J lost 7 bases, and 16 bases lay in between. This CDR3 spans 14 amino acids. The CDR3 DNA sequence: TGTGCCAGCAGTCTCGCGGGACAGCGGTATACGCAGTATTTT. Amino acids: CASSLAGQRYTQYF.

The chain is built from TRBV7-8 and TRBJ2-4; TRBD1 aligns across 12 bases. The ends lost 5 bases at V and 1 base at J; junction bases unmatched: 9. Germline V gene data show CDR1 as SGHVS and CDR2 as FQNEAQ. This CDR3 contains 18 residues. The CDR3 DNA sequence: TGTGCCAGCAGCGTCTCAGGGACAGGGGGCGCGGCCAAAAACATTCAGTACTTC. This translates into CASSVSGTGGAAKNIQYF.

The rearrangement uses TRBV20-1 and TRBJ1-1, with 7 positions matching TRBD1. The CDR3 extends over 11 amino acids. The ends lost 7 bases at V and 6 bases at J; junction bases unmatched: 5. CDR1 and CDR2 from the germline V gene are DFQATT and SNEGSKA (reference sequence). The CDR3 sequence: CSGDREAEAFF. The CDR3 coding sequence is TGCAGTGGTGACAGGGAGGCTGAAGCTTTCTTT.